This TCR beta chain was recovered during a study of blood T cell repertoires in COVID-19 (dated by TCRdb to between 2020 and 2021). Describing the broader study: Collaborator samples came from the United States, Italy and Spain and covered acute and convalescent phases of COVID-19. HLA class I and class II types, where available, came from metadata supplied by the sample provider rather than from assay-based typing. Subjects who had been exposed to COVID-19, were actively infected with it, or had recovered from it provided the deeply sampled blood TCRbeta repertoires that made up the dataset. A de-identified subject ID, COVID-19 status, age in years and sex were almost always included in the sample metadata. The material from the prospective study consisted of cDNA or gDNA derived from T cells, B-cell-depleted T cells, or PBMCs. The samples were drawn from two sources: the first 160 participants of the ongoing ImmuneRACE study, and over 950 subjects contributed by 6 global collaborators. The repertoires were released in a freely available public database intended as a resource for research on the immune response to SARS-CoV-2. What the authors observed across the whole study: The amount of clinical and demographic metadata varied by source and participant and was provided uncurated.

Participants in the prospective study were aged roughly 18 to 100 years, lived in about two dozen United States geographic areas, and enrolled through a virtual design. Cohort assignment in the prospective study relied on participant-reported clinical history from a screening survey and a study questionnaire. Recovered participants in ImmuneRACE Cohort 3 were defined as having two consecutive negative NP/OP PCR tests, clearance from a healthcare professional, or resolution of symptoms. Each participant in the prospective study had whole blood, serum and a nasopharyngeal or oropharyngeal swab collected by mobile phlebotomists. Prospective study participants could optionally give additional blood draws and questionnaires over an approximately two-month period. Blood samples from the prospective study were shipped frozen or at room temperature prior to DNA extraction. TCRbeta CDR3 regions were amplified from genomic DNA by means of the immunoSEQ Assay, a bias-controlled multiplex PCR. The authors' analysis ran thus. Within the assay, amplification of reference gene primers was used to estimate how many nucleated cells each sample contained. Sequence reads were collapsed and filtered to measure the absolute abundance of every unique TCRbeta CDR3 rearrangement. For each sample, productive Simpson clonality was calculated as the square root of Simpson's diversity index across productive rearrangements. TCRdb stores this immuneACCESS table with in-frame sequences only. Part of the clones is absent; in the studies checked, under half of the shortfall reflects unresolved V genes, and no reason is known for the rest. The DNA was the basis for D and trimming; V, J and clone size are from that table. For this sample the table gives about 130,000 clones, of which about 80% were detected only once. The biggest ten clones account for 9.2% of the sample.

As to this clone: Its antigen remains unidentified. Base qualities were left out, and no much larger clone turns up one base away.

Compared with germline, V lacks 7 bases and J lacks 4 bases; bases without a gene match: 5. The germline V gene (reference sequence) specifies LGHDT as CDR1 and YNNKEL as CDR2. Inclusive of the bounding cysteine and phenylalanine, the CDR3 is 14 residues long. Just the 42-base CDR3 DNA is kept, in frame starting at base 1. The receptor's source is a man aged 50 to 60 who had recovered from COVID-19. The chain is assembled from TRBV3-1 (or the pseudogene TRBV3-2) and TRBJ1-1, with 11 junctional bases fitting TRBD1. The sample comprised PBMCs or T cells enriched from blood (not recorded which). The CDR3 sequence is CASNPGTGGTEAFF. The DNA sequence reads TGTGCCAGCAACCCCGGGACAGGGGGCACTGAAGCTTTCTTT.